The T cell receptor (beta chain) described here comes from a study of blood T cell repertoires in COVID-19. Study-wide background: Both acute and convalescent COVID-19 samples were obtained from the United States, Italy and Spain. PBMCs, B-cell-depleted T cells, or T cells provided the cDNA or gDNA that made up the material.

Authors' data handling: The authors estimated nucleated cell counts from reference gene primer amplification. Generated by immunoSEQ multiplex PCR, the TCRdb table keeps only in-frame clones and is missing some. Clone size and V and J calls were adopted from that table, with D and trimming inferred from the DNA. The sample holds roughly 220,000 clones, 85% seen once. V was clipped by 9 bases and J by 7 bases; unmatched bases: 8. The germline CDR1 and CDR2 sequences are MDHEN and SYDVKM. This CDR3 region has 13 residues. Sequencing was done on a sample of peripheral blood. The chain is built from TRBV28 and TRBJ1-2; 10 bases fit TRBD1. The source of this sequence is a man between 50 and 59 years old who had recovered from COVID-19. For the CDR3, the DNA is TGTGCCAGTAGACAGGGGGCGATCGGTGGCTACACCTTC. This translates into CASRQGAIGGYTF.